These T cell receptor beta chains were read from a single sample in a study of cytomegalovirus exposure and HLA in healthy donors. Clones were sequenced by immunoSEQ multiplex PCR, and TCRdb holds only the in-frame ones, with some missing. The sample contains over 30,000 clones, 65% to 70% of which appear only once. The sample was PBMCs. These receptors all come from a man between 35 and 55 years old in good health and CMV-seropositive. CDR3s include the opening cysteine and the closing phenylalanine or tryptophan. A D gene is named only where the DNA matches it firmly. Where a row states a size, it is once, few, many or the class of an expanded clone; other rows omit it.

J: TRBJ2-5; V: TRBV2; D: NA; size: NA; length: 16; DNA: TGTGCCAGCAGTGAATCGGGGGTCGTGTACCAAGAGACCCAGTACTTC; CDR3: CASSESGVVYQETQYF
J: TRBJ2-7; V: TRBV5-1; D: NA; size: NA; length: 14; DNA: TGCGCCAGCAGCTTCGATAGCAGGGACTACGAGCAGTACTTC; CDR3: CASSFDSRDYEQYF
J: TRBJ1-3; V: TRBV11-2; D: TRBD1; size: few; length: 16; DNA: TGTGCCAGCAGCTTGGTACAGGGGAGCTCTGGAAACACCATATATTTT; CDR3: CASSLVQGSSGNTIYF
J: TRBJ2-1; V: TRBV4-2; D: TRBD1; size: once; length: 15; DNA: TGTGCCAGCAGCCGGACCAAGGGGGCCGACAATGAGCAGTTCTTC; CDR3: CASSRTKGADNEQFF
J: TRBJ1-1; V: TRBV14; D: NA; size: NA; length: 13; DNA: TGTGCCAGCAGCCATTCAGGAGGGACTGAAGCTTTCTTT; CDR3: CASSHSGGTEAFF
J: TRBJ2-7; V: TRBV6-1; D: NA; size: once; length: 13; DNA: TGTGCCAGCAGTCCGGACAGCTACTACGAGCAGTACTTC; CDR3: CASSPDSYYEQYF
J: TRBJ1-5; V: TRBV18; D: NA; size: NA; length: 14; DNA: TGTGCCAGCTCCCAGGGTTTAAGTAATCAGCCCCAGCATTTT; CDR3: CASSQGLSNQPQHF
J: TRBJ1-4; V: TRBV18; D: NA; size: NA; length: 15; DNA: TGTGCCAGCTCACCAAGTGAAGGGGGTAATGAAAAACTGTTTTTT; CDR3: CASSPSEGGNEKLFF
J: TRBJ2-3; V: TRBV2; D: NA; size: NA; length: 16; DNA: TGTGCCAGCAGTGAAAGTGGCAGTGTTCTCACAGATACGCAGTATTTT; CDR3: CASSESGSVLTDTQYF
J: TRBJ2-1; V: TRBV9; D: NA; size: NA; length: 16; DNA: TGTGCCAGCAGCGTACAGACAGGCCGCTCCTACAATGAGCAGTTCTTC; CDR3: CASSVQTGRSYNEQFF
J: TRBJ2-5; V: TRBV11-2; D: TRBD2; size: NA; length: 14; DNA: TGTGCCAGCAGCTTAGGTTCGGGGGGAGAGACCCAGTACTTC; CDR3: CASSLGSGGETQYF
J: TRBJ2-1; V: TRBV4-1; D: TRBD2; size: once; length: 16; DNA: TGCGCCAGCAGCCAGATACGGGGGGGGTCCTACAATGAGCAGTTCTTC; CDR3: CASSQIRGGSYNEQFF
J: TRBJ1-6; V: TRBV5-4; D: NA; size: few; length: 14; DNA: TGTGCCAGCAGCGGCCCCCCGACTGTTTCACCCCTCCACTTT; CDR3: CASSGPPTVSPLHF
J: TRBJ1-5; V: TRBV6-4; D: NA; size: NA; length: 13; DNA: TGTGCCAGCAGCCTTGGGAGGGAGCAGCCCCAGCATTTT; CDR3: CASSLGREQPQHF
J: TRBJ2-1; V: TRBV2; D: TRBD2; size: NA; length: 14; DNA: TGTGCCAGCAGTGAAACTAGCGGGGGTACGGCGCAGTTCTTC; CDR3: CASSETSGGTAQFF
J: TRBJ2-4; V: TRBV18; D: NA; size: NA; length: 14; DNA: TGTGCCAGCTCACGGAGGGAAGGCAAAAACATTCAGTACTTC; CDR3: CASSRREGKNIQYF
J: TRBJ2-1; V: TRBV6-5; D: TRBD2; size: few; length: 15; DNA: TGTGCCAGCAGCCCTCCGGGACTAGCCCACAATGAGCAGTTCTTC; CDR3: CASSPPGLAHNEQFF
J: TRBJ1-5; V: TRBV5-4; D: TRBD1; size: NA; length: 14; DNA: TGTGCCAGCAGCTCGGACAGGGGCAATCAGCCCCAGCATTTT; CDR3: CASSSDRGNQPQHF
J: TRBJ1-2; V: TRBV6-4; D: TRBD1; size: few; length: 14; DNA: TGTGCCAGCAGTGAGGCCGGGACAGTATCCGGCTACACCTTC; CDR3: CASSEAGTVSGYTF
J: TRBJ2-2; V: TRBV9; D: NA; size: NA; length: 17; DNA: TGTGCCAGCAGCGTGGGCGCACAGGGAAGAGTCACCGGGGAGCTGTTTTTT; CDR3: CASSVGAQGRVTGELFF
J: TRBJ2-5; V: TRBV4-2; D: TRBD2; size: NA; length: 16; DNA: TGTGCCAGCAGCCAACCCCTAGCGGGGGGGAGGGAGACCCAGTACTTC; CDR3: CASSQPLAGGRETQYF
J: TRBJ1-5; V: TRBV7-7; D: TRBD1; size: once; length: 17; DNA: TGTGCCAGCAGCCCACGGCGGGGACAGGGGATGAGTCAGCCCCAGCATTTT; CDR3: CASSPRRGQGMSQPQHF